This is a list of T cell receptor beta chains from one sample in a study of beta chain features in type 1 diabetes. Clones were read by immunoSEQ multiplex PCR, and TCRdb kept only the in-frame ones, dropping some. The repertoire consists of about 650,000 clones, with over 10% occurring once and the leading ten covering roughly 0.12%. Material: naive CD4+ T cells from blood. The receptors come from a man younger than 45 with type 1 diabetes. CDR3s include the opening cysteine and the closing phenylalanine or tryptophan. The D gene is left open where the match is weak. The size field is filled for only some rows; it gives once, few, many or a size class.

J gene: TRBJ1-2; V gene: TRBV6-6; CDR3 length: 12; D gene: -; clone size: -; CDR3 protein: CASSETNYGYTF; CDR3 DNA: TGTGCCAGCAGCGAGACTAACTATGGCTACACCTTC
J gene: TRBJ1-4; V gene: TRBV4-3; CDR3 length: 14; D gene: TRBD1; clone size: few; CDR3 protein: CASSQGQGSEKLFF; CDR3 DNA: TGCGCCAGCAGCCAAGGACAGGGCAGTGAAAAACTGTTTTTT
J gene: TRBJ2-1; V gene: TRBV9; CDR3 length: 12; D gene: -; clone size: -; CDR3 protein: CASSFRGNEQFF; CDR3 DNA: TGTGCCAGCAGCTTTAGGGGTAATGAGCAGTTCTTC
J gene: TRBJ2-1; V gene: TRBV9; CDR3 length: 15; D gene: -; clone size: -; CDR3 protein: CASSVEDISRDEQFF; CDR3 DNA: TGTGCCAGCAGCGTAGAAGATATTAGCAGGGATGAGCAGTTCTTC
J gene: TRBJ2-7; V gene: TRBV7-2; CDR3 length: 15; D gene: TRBD1; clone size: few; CDR3 protein: CASSVGTGHSYEQYF; CDR3 DNA: TGTGCCAGCAGCGTCGGGACAGGCCATTCCTACGAGCAGTACTTC
J gene: TRBJ2-3; V gene: TRBV7-2; CDR3 length: 10; D gene: -; clone size: few; CDR3 protein: CASSLSTQYF; CDR3 DNA: TGTGCCAGCAGCTTAAGTACGCAGTATTTT
J gene: TRBJ2-5; V gene: TRBV5-1; CDR3 length: 13; D gene: -; clone size: -; CDR3 protein: CASSLALRETQYF; CDR3 DNA: TGCGCCAGCAGCTTGGCCCTGAGGGAGACCCAGTACTTC
J gene: TRBJ1-5; V gene: TRBV5-1; CDR3 length: 15; D gene: TRBD1; clone size: few; CDR3 protein: CASSLTGDSNQPQHF; CDR3 DNA: TGCGCCAGCAGCTTGACAGGGGATAGCAATCAGCCCCAGCATTTT
J gene: TRBJ1-1; V gene: TRBV6-6; CDR3 length: 12; D gene: TRBD1; clone size: -; CDR3 protein: CASGWGQGLTFF; CDR3 DNA: TGTGCCAGCGGGTGGGGACAGGGGTTAACTTTCTTT
J gene: TRBJ1-1; V gene: TRBV7-2; CDR3 length: 13; D gene: -; clone size: few; CDR3 protein: CASSPRTNTEAFF; CDR3 DNA: TGTGCCAGCAGCCCCCGGACGAACACTGAAGCTTTCTTT
J gene: TRBJ2-7; V gene: TRBV25-1; CDR3 length: 14; D gene: -; clone size: few; CDR3 protein: CASSEGPVPYEQYF; CDR3 DNA: TGTGCCAGCAGTGAAGGGCCAGTTCCCTACGAGCAGTACTTC
J gene: TRBJ2-2; V gene: TRBV28; CDR3 length: 13; D gene: TRBD1; clone size: many; CDR3 protein: CASSSDRTGELFF; CDR3 DNA: TGTGCCAGCAGTTCGGACAGGACCGGGGAGCTGTTTTTT
J gene: TRBJ1-5; V gene: TRBV6-5; CDR3 length: 15; D gene: TRBD1; clone size: few; CDR3 protein: CASSTGQGSNQPQHF; CDR3 DNA: TGTGCCAGCAGTACGGGACAGGGGAGCAATCAGCCCCAGCATTTT
J gene: TRBJ1-2; V gene: TRBV6-5; CDR3 length: 11; D gene: -; clone size: -; CDR3 protein: CASSQGGGYTF; CDR3 DNA: TGTGCCAGCAGCCAAGGAGGGGGCTACACCTTC
J gene: TRBJ2-1; V gene: TRBV2; CDR3 length: 15; D gene: -; clone size: -; CDR3 protein: CASRDGIVAYNEQFF; CDR3 DNA: TGTGCCAGCAGAGACGGGATCGTCGCCTACAATGAGCAGTTCTTC
J gene: TRBJ2-7; V gene: TRBV10-3; CDR3 length: 15; D gene: TRBD2; clone size: few; CDR3 protein: CAISSGTSGGYEQYF; CDR3 DNA: TGTGCCATCAGTTCCGGGACTAGCGGGGGTTACGAGCAGTACTTC
J gene: TRBJ2-7; V gene: TRBV6-6; CDR3 length: 12; D gene: -; clone size: few; CDR3 protein: CASRGGGDEQYF; CDR3 DNA: TGTGCCAGCAGGGGAGGTGGGGACGAGCAGTACTTC
J gene: TRBJ2-1; V gene: TRBV9; CDR3 length: 17; D gene: TRBD1; clone size: -; CDR3 protein: CASSVTGTGASYNEQFF; CDR3 DNA: TGTGCCAGCAGCGTTACCGGGACAGGGGCCTCCTACAATGAGCAGTTCTTC
J gene: TRBJ2-6; V gene: TRBV9; CDR3 length: 16; D gene: TRBD1; clone size: -; CDR3 protein: CASSAKQGPGANVLTF; CDR3 DNA: TGTGCCAGCAGCGCCAAACAGGGGCCCGGGGCCAACGTCCTGACTTTC
J gene: TRBJ2-7; V gene: TRBV5-6; CDR3 length: 15; D gene: -; clone size: -; CDR3 protein: CASSLRTVGWYEQYF; CDR3 DNA: TGTGCCAGCAGCTTGCGCACTGTAGGGTGGTACGAGCAGTACTTC
J gene: TRBJ2-1; V gene: TRBV29-1; CDR3 length: 14; D gene: TRBD2; clone size: -; CDR3 protein: CSVSSSGGGNEQFF; CDR3 DNA: TGCAGCGTTAGTTCTAGCGGGGGAGGCAATGAGCAGTTCTTC
J gene: TRBJ2-5; V gene: TRBV7-2; CDR3 length: 13; D gene: -; clone size: few; CDR3 protein: CASSSGWKETQYF; CDR3 DNA: TGTGCCAGCAGCTCGGGGTGGAAAGAGACCCAGTACTTC
J gene: TRBJ2-7; V gene: TRBV7-2; CDR3 length: 16; D gene: -; clone size: -; CDR3 protein: CASSLVSGSGAYEQYF; CDR3 DNA: TGTGCCAGCAGCTTAGTGTCAGGGTCGGGGGCCTACGAGCAGTACTTC
J gene: TRBJ1-5; V gene: TRBV27; CDR3 length: 14; D gene: -; clone size: few; CDR3 protein: CASSGQISNQPQHF; CDR3 DNA: TGTGCCAGCAGTGGACAGATTAGCAATCAGCCCCAGCATTTT
J gene: TRBJ1-2; V gene: TRBV27; CDR3 length: 18; D gene: -; clone size: few; CDR3 protein: CASSSRQKGRFGTYGYTF; CDR3 DNA: TGTGCCAGCAGTTCCCGACAGAAGGGCCGCTTCGGCACCTATGGCTACACCTTC
J gene: TRBJ1-2; V gene: TRBV7-9; CDR3 length: 14; D gene: -; clone size: -; CDR3 protein: CASSLAGQNYGYTF; CDR3 DNA: TGTGCCAGCAGCTTAGCAGGGCAGAACTATGGCTACACCTTC
J gene: TRBJ1-5; V gene: TRBV28; CDR3 length: 16; D gene: -; clone size: -; CDR3 protein: CASSLERAGGNQPQHF; CDR3 DNA: TGTGCCAGCAGTTTAGAAAGGGCAGGGGGCAATCAGCCCCAGCATTTT
J gene: TRBJ2-1; V gene: TRBV29-1; CDR3 length: 20; D gene: TRBD2; clone size: -; CDR3 protein: CSVEDQRIGGGPSSYNEQFF; CDR3 DNA: TGCAGCGTTGAAGATCAAAGGATCGGGGGGGGCCCCAGCTCCTACAATGAGCAGTTCTTC
J gene: TRBJ2-5; V gene: TRBV14; CDR3 length: 17; D gene: TRBD1; clone size: -; CDR3 protein: CASSQVKGQGLQETQYF; CDR3 DNA: TGTGCCAGCAGCCAAGTTAAAGGACAGGGGTTACAAGAGACCCAGTACTTC
J gene: TRBJ2-2; V gene: TRBV5-1; CDR3 length: 13; D gene: -; clone size: few; CDR3 protein: CASGGRDTGELFF; CDR3 DNA: TGCGCCAGCGGGGGAAGAGACACCGGGGAGCTGTTTTTT
J gene: TRBJ2-7; V gene: TRBV11-2; CDR3 length: 15; D gene: TRBD2; clone size: -; CDR3 protein: CASSSGGTVTYEQYF; CDR3 DNA: TGTGCCAGCAGCTCGGGGGGTACTGTGACCTACGAGCAGTACTTC
J gene: TRBJ2-1; V gene: TRBV5-1; CDR3 length: 14; D gene: -; clone size: -; CDR3 protein: CASSLGQGPGEQFF; CDR3 DNA: TGCGCCAGCAGCTTGGGGCAGGGCCCAGGGGAGCAGTTCTTC
J gene: TRBJ1-1; V gene: TRBV6-5; CDR3 length: 16; D gene: -; clone size: few; CDR3 protein: CASSYIPAPMNTEAFF; CDR3 DNA: TGTGCCAGCAGTTACATACCGGCTCCCATGAACACTGAAGCTTTCTTT
J gene: TRBJ1-2; V gene: TRBV5-8; CDR3 length: 15; D gene: TRBD1; clone size: once; CDR3 protein: CAGSSTGNANYGYTF; CDR3 DNA: TGTGCCGGCAGCTCGACAGGGAATGCTAACTATGGCTACACCTTC
J gene: TRBJ1-2; V gene: TRBV28; CDR3 length: 14; D gene: -; clone size: -; CDR3 protein: CASSFAVQNYGYTF; CDR3 DNA: TGTGCCAGCAGTTTCGCAGTACAGAACTATGGCTACACCTTC
J gene: TRBJ2-5; V gene: TRBV7-9; CDR3 length: 15; D gene: TRBD2; clone size: few; CDR3 protein: CASSSQLAGTETQYF; CDR3 DNA: TGTGCCAGCAGCTCCCAACTAGCGGGTACAGAGACCCAGTACTTC
J gene: TRBJ2-7; V gene: TRBV14; CDR3 length: 17; D gene: -; clone size: few; CDR3 protein: CASSQEVIGQFTYEQYF; CDR3 DNA: TGTGCCAGCAGCCAAGAAGTTATAGGGCAGTTCACCTACGAGCAGTACTTC
J gene: TRBJ1-2; V gene: TRBV7-6; CDR3 length: 14; D gene: -; clone size: -; CDR3 protein: CASSPRAGAYGYTF; CDR3 DNA: TGTGCCAGCAGCCCAAGGGCGGGGGCCTATGGCTACACCTTC
J gene: TRBJ1-5; V gene: TRBV27; CDR3 length: 15; D gene: -; clone size: few; CDR3 protein: CASSLGSQINQPQHF; CDR3 DNA: TGTGCCAGCAGTTTAGGTTCGCAGATCAATCAGCCCCAGCATTTT
J gene: TRBJ2-5; V gene: TRBV10-3; CDR3 length: 12; D gene: -; clone size: few; CDR3 protein: CAISESTETQYF; CDR3 DNA: TGTGCCATCAGTGAGTCGACAGAGACCCAGTACTTC
J gene: TRBJ2-3; V gene: TRBV20-1; CDR3 length: 11; D gene: -; clone size: -; CDR3 protein: CSAPSTDTQYF; CDR3 DNA: TGCAGTGCCCCATCCACAGATACGCAGTATTTT
J gene: TRBJ2-7; V gene: TRBV4-2; CDR3 length: 15; D gene: -; clone size: few; CDR3 protein: CASSQGTADLNEQYF; CDR3 DNA: TGTGCCAGCAGCCAAGGGACTGCCGATCTCAACGAGCAGTACTTC
J gene: TRBJ1-1; V gene: TRBV7-9; CDR3 length: 12; D gene: -; clone size: -; CDR3 protein: CASSPRVSEAFF; CDR3 DNA: TGTGCCAGCAGCCCCAGGGTCTCTGAAGCTTTCTTT
J gene: TRBJ1-2; V gene: TRBV10-3; CDR3 length: 13; D gene: -; clone size: -; CDR3 protein: CAITLDPAGGYTF; CDR3 DNA: TGTGCCATCACTCTGGACCCGGCGGGTGGCTACACCTTC
J gene: TRBJ2-1; V gene: TRBV6-5; CDR3 length: 15; D gene: TRBD2; clone size: few; CDR3 protein: CASRRLAHLDNEQFF; CDR3 DNA: TGTGCCAGCCGGAGACTAGCCCATCTCGACAATGAGCAGTTCTTC
J gene: TRBJ2-5; V gene: TRBV30; CDR3 length: 15; D gene: -; clone size: few; CDR3 protein: CAWSVLGDRSETQYF; CDR3 DNA: TGTGCCTGGAGTGTACTAGGTGACCGGTCAGAGACCCAGTACTTC
J gene: TRBJ1-2; V gene: TRBV7-3; CDR3 length: 14; D gene: TRBD1; clone size: few; CDR3 protein: CASSLGPGTDGYTF; CDR3 DNA: TGTGCCAGCAGCTTAGGTCCCGGGACAGATGGCTACACCTTC
J gene: TRBJ1-6; V gene: TRBV6-5; CDR3 length: 15; D gene: TRBD1; clone size: -; CDR3 protein: CASSHRDRDNSPLHF; CDR3 DNA: TGTGCCAGCAGTCACCGGGACAGGGATAATTCACCCCTCCACTTT
J gene: TRBJ2-2; V gene: TRBV29-1; CDR3 length: 13; D gene: -; clone size: few; CDR3 protein: CSALSQLTGELFF; CDR3 DNA: TGCAGCGCTCTATCCCAGTTGACCGGGGAGCTGTTTTTT
J gene: TRBJ1-2; V gene: TRBV19; CDR3 length: 14; D gene: -; clone size: -; CDR3 protein: CASSTSRGSGGYTF; CDR3 DNA: TGTGCCAGTAGTACCTCTCGTGGGAGCGGGGGCTACACCTTC
J gene: TRBJ2-3; V gene: TRBV29-1; CDR3 length: 13; D gene: TRBD1; clone size: -; CDR3 protein: CSVRTGERGTQYF; CDR3 DNA: TGCAGCGTGCGGACAGGAGAGAGGGGTACGCAGTATTTT
J gene: TRBJ1-6; V gene: TRBV9; CDR3 length: 15; D gene: TRBD1; clone size: few; CDR3 protein: CASSPGGTGESPLHF; CDR3 DNA: TGTGCCAGCAGCCCCGGGGGGACAGGGGAATCACCCCTCCACTTT
J gene: TRBJ2-7; V gene: TRBV5-4; CDR3 length: 15; D gene: -; clone size: -; CDR3 protein: CASSLGSTSTYEQYF; CDR3 DNA: TGTGCCAGCAGCTTGGGCAGTACAAGCACCTACGAGCAGTACTTC
J gene: TRBJ2-5; V gene: TRBV10-3; CDR3 length: 16; D gene: TRBD2; clone size: few; CDR3 protein: CAISPRTSGGQETQYF; CDR3 DNA: TGTGCCATCAGCCCTCGGACTAGCGGGGGCCAAGAGACCCAGTACTTC
J gene: TRBJ2-7; V gene: TRBV19; CDR3 length: 16; D gene: TRBD1; clone size: few; CDR3 protein: CASSKQRTGVPYEQYF; CDR3 DNA: TGTGCCAGTAGTAAACAACGGACAGGGGTCCCCTACGAGCAGTACTTC
J gene: TRBJ2-7; V gene: TRBV28; CDR3 length: 15; D gene: -; clone size: -; CDR3 protein: CASSLLGEYPYEQYF; CDR3 DNA: TGTGCCAGCAGTTTATTGGGGGAATACCCCTACGAGCAGTACTTC
J gene: TRBJ2-7; V gene: TRBV7-9; CDR3 length: 15; D gene: TRBD1; clone size: -; CDR3 protein: CASSSGQVASYEQYF; CDR3 DNA: TGTGCCAGCAGCTCTGGACAGGTGGCCTCCTACGAGCAGTACTTC
J gene: TRBJ1-1; V gene: TRBV7-2; CDR3 length: 15; D gene: -; clone size: -; CDR3 protein: CASSQWTDRNTEAFF; CDR3 DNA: TGTGCCAGCAGCCAATGGACAGACCGCAACACTGAAGCTTTCTTT